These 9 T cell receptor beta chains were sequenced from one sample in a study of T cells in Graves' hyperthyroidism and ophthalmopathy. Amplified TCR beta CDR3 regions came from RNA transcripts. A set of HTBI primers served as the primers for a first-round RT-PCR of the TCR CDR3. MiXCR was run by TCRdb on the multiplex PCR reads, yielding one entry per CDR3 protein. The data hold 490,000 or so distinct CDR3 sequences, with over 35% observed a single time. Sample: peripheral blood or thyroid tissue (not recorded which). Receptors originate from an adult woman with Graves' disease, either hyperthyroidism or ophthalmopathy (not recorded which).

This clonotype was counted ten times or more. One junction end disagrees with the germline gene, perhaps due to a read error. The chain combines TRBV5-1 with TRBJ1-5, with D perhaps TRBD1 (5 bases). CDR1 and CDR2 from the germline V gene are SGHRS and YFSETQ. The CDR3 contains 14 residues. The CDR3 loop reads CASSFGGSDQPQHF. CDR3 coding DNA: TGCGCCAGCAGCTTTGGGGGTAGCGATCAGCCCCAGCATTTT.

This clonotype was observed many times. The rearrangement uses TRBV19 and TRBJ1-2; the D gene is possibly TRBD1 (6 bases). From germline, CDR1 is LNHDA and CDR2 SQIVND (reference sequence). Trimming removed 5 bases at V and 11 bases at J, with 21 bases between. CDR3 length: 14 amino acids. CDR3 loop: CASSVSRDIAEYTF. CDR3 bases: TGTGCCAGTAGTGTCTCCCGGGACATCGCTGAGTACACCTTC.

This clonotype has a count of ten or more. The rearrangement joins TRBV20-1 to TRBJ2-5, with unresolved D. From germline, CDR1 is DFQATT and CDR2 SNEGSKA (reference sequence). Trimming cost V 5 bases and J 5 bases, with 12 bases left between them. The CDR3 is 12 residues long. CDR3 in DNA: TGCAGTGCTCAGGACCTTCAGGAGACCCAGTACTTC. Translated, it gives CSAQDLQETQYF.

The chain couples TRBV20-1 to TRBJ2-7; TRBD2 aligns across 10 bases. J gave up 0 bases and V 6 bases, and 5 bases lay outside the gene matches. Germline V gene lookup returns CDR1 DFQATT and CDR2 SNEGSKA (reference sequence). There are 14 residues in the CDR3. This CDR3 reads CSAIIAGGSYEQYF. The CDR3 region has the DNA TGCAGTGCCATTATAGCGGGAGGCTCCTACGAGCAGTACTTC.

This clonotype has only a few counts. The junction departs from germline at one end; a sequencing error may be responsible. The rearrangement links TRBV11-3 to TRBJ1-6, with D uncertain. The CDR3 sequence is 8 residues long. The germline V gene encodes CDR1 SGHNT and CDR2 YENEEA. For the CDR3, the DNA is TGTGCCAGCAGCCCCCCCCAGTTT. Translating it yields CASSPPQF.

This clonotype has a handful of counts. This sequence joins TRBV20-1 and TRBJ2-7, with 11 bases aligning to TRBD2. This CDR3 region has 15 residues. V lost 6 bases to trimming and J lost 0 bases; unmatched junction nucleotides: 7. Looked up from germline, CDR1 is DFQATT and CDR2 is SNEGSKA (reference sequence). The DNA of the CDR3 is TGCAGTGCCCGACCCGGGACTAGCGGCTCCTACGAGCAGTACTTC. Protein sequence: CSARPGTSGSYEQYF.

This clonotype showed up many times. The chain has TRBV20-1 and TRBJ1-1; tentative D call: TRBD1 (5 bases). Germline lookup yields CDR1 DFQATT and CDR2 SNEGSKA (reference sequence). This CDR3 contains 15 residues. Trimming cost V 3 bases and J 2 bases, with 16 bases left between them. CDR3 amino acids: CSARPPGHPNTEAFF. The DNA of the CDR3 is TGCAGTGCTAGGCCCCCCGGACACCCCAACACTGAAGCTTTCTTT.

CDR3 sequence reads: CASSLTGTTQHF. Here the CDR3 DNA reads TGTGCCAGCAGTTTGACAGGGACGACCCAGCATTTT. This chain joins TRBV12-3 or TRBV12-4 and TRBJ1-5, with 7 nucleotides matching TRBD1. After removal of 3 bases from V and 11 bases from J, the junction contained 4 bases not matched to a gene. CDR3 length: 12 residues.

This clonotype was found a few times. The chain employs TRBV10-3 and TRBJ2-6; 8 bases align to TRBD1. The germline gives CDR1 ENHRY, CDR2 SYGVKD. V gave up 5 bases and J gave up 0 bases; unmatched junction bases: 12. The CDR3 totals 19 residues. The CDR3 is CAISPELGTGYSGANVLTF. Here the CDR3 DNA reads TGTGCCATCAGTCCTGAGTTGGGGACAGGATACTCTGGGGCCAACGTCCTGACTTTC.